This TCR beta chain was observed in a study of shared clonotypes between healthy human individuals. Study-wide results and limits: Clonotypes shared by all four sorted-subset donors had higher generation probabilities than non-shared clonotypes. Rarefaction showed sorted-subset sequencing was incomplete despite large depth. A few donors had 5% to 6.5% of their naive CD4 clonotypes in common.

The CDR3 is made up of 12 amino acids. CDR1 is LNHNV and CDR2 is YYDKDF in the germline V gene (reference sequence). The V gene lost 2 bases and the J gene lost 3 bases, with 3 bases spanning the gap. Some clones are missing from TCRdb's copy, which holds only in-frame ones; the method was immunoSEQ multiplex PCR. The sample includes about 2.4 million clones, under 95% of them seen just once. In the case of this clone: Its antigen is unknown.

Both subsets, CD45RA+ naive and CD45RA-negative memory, were split from the CD4+ cells. Specimen: naive CD4+ T cells from PBMCs. Subset noted: CD45RA+ positively selected. The clonotype comes from a man in his late teens or twenties in good health. Some clones in this sample may be carry-over from other donors' samples. This chain uses TRBV15 with TRBJ2-3; D gene unclear. The CDR3 DNA follows: TGTGCCACCAGCAGACGGACAGATACGCAGTATTTT. As protein: CATSRRTDTQYF.